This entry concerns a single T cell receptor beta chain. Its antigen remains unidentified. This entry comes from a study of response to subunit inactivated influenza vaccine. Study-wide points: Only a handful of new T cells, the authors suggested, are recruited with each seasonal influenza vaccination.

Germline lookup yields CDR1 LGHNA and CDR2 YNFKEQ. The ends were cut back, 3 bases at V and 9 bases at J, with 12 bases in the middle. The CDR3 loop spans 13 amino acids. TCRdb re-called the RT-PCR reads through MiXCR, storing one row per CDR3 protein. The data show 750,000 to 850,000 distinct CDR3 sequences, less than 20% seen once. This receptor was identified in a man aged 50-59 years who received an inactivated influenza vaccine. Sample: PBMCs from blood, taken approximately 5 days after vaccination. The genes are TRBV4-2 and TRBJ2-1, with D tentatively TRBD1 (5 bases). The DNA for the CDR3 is TGTGCCAGCAGCCAGGATACAGGATTTGAGCAGTTCTTC. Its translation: CASSQDTGFEQFF.